Described below is a single T cell receptor beta chain sequence and its context. Assay execution took place at the deep level. Generated by immunoSEQ multiplex PCR, the TCRdb table keeps only in-frame clones and is missing some. The profile shows 650,000 to 750,000 clones, roughly 78% of them singletons. This sample stems from a study of shared clonotypes between healthy human individuals. Germline CDR1 and CDR2: SGHAT and FQNNGV. The V end lost 5 bases, the J end lost 5 bases, and 15 bases lay between the germline ends. The length of the CDR3 is 14 residues. The chain joins TRBV11-2 to TRBJ2-5, with D perhaps matching TRBD1 (6 bases). Sequenced material: memory CD4+ T cells sorted from blood. Subset noted: CD45RA-negative fraction. The sequence derives from a woman in her thirties in good health. The CDR3 sequence is CASSHQGLRETQYF. DNA for the CDR3: TGTGCCAGCAGCCACCAGGGGCTTCGGGAGACCCAGTACTTC. Drawing the rest from reference TRBV11-2 and TRBJ2-5, the complete variable domain is EAGVAQSPRYKIIEKRQSVAFWCNPISGHATLYWYQQILGQGPKLLIQFQNNGVVDDSQLPKDRFSAERLKGVDSTLKIQPAKLEDSAVYLCASSHQGLRETQYFGPGTRLLVL.